This record concerns one T cell receptor (beta chain) sequence. Its antigen remains undetermined. The input lacks base qualities; no much larger clone sits a single base away. TCRbeta CDR3 regions were amplified from genomic DNA by means of the immunoSEQ Assay, a bias-controlled multiplex PCR. For the original study's pipeline: Within the assay, amplification of reference gene primers was used to estimate how many nucleated cells each sample contained. To quantify the absolute abundance of each unique TCRbeta CDR3 rearrangement, sequence reads were collapsed and filtered. For each sample, productive Simpson clonality was calculated as the square root of Simpson's diversity index over productive rearrangements. Here the immuneACCESS table is served through TCRdb, limited to in-frame sequences with V and J called. Missing clones are a known gap in these copies; in checked studies unresolved V genes cover under half, and the rest lacks a known reason. V, J and clone size are taken as reported in that table, and D and trimming were inferred from the DNA itself. This sample has approximately 310,000 clones in its table, and around 85% of those were observed once. 1.5% to 2% of the sample is taken by the ten largest.

The CDR3 runs 12 residues from the cysteine to the phenylalanine. Only the CDR3 part of the read is kept: 36 bases, read in frame from the first base. CDR1 and CDR2 (ENHRY, SYGVKD) derive from the germline V gene. Trimming removed 5 bases from V and 6 bases from J, leaving 10 bases between the germline ends. This entry is derived from a study of blood T cell repertoires in COVID-19 (dated by TCRdb to 2018 to 2021). In terms of the full investigation: Samples from collaborators originated in the United States, Italy and Spain and spanned both the acute and convalescent phases of COVID-19. The material from the prospective study consisted of cDNA or gDNA derived from T cells, B-cell-depleted T cells, or PBMCs. HLA class I and class II types, where available, came from metadata supplied by the sample provider rather than from assay-based typing. Subjects who had been exposed to COVID-19, were actively infected with it, or had recovered from it provided the deeply sampled blood TCRbeta repertoires that made up the dataset. Sample metadata almost always included a de-identified subject ID, COVID-19 status, age in years and sex. The repertoires were released in a freely available public database intended as a resource for research on the immune response to SARS-CoV-2. Samples came from the ongoing ImmuneRACE study (first 160 participants) plus 1,254 subjects from 6 global collaborators. The full study reports these points: How much clinical and demographic metadata was included differed by source and by participant, and the metadata was provided uncurated.

In the prospective study, participants were about 18 to 100 years old, resided in around 25 geographic areas of the United States, and were enrolled through a virtual design. In the prospective study, participants were assigned to cohorts based on the clinical history participants reported in a screening survey and a study questionnaire. Exposed participants had been in contact, within 2 weeks of entering the study, with a person who had a PCR-confirmed or clinician-diagnosed case of COVID-19. Mobile phlebotomists in the prospective study collected whole blood, serum and a nasopharyngeal or oropharyngeal swab from every participant. Additional blood draws and questionnaires over an approximately 2-month period could optionally be provided by prospective study participants. Blood samples from the prospective study were shipped frozen or at room temperature prior to DNA extraction.

The specimen was PBMCs or T cells enriched from blood (not recorded which). The receptor chain draws on TRBV10-3 and TRBJ1-2, with TRBD1 as a weak D call on 5 bases. The receptor's source is a woman in her thirties who had been exposed to COVID-19. CDR3 sequence: CAISIRGDGYTF. The base sequence is TGTGCCATCAGTATAAGGGGCGATGGCTACACCTTC.